This entry is about one TCR beta chain. Its antigen is currently unknown. The table came from immunoSEQ multiplex PCR; TCRdb's copy has only in-frame clones and leaves some out. The sample contains around 99,000 clones, roughly 88% of which appear only once. The sample belongs to a study of T cell responses to AZD1222 COVID-19 vaccine. Regarding the study as a whole: The donor cohort was predominantly white British with a female majority, and clonal diversity may have been underestimated. Seropositive AZD1222 recipients at baseline numbered only six or seven.

Germline lookup yields CDR1 MNHEY and CDR2 SVGEGT. This CDR3 spans 12 amino acids. V was trimmed by 5 bases and J by 7 bases, leaving 9 bases between them. The clonotype was recovered from an adult in good health. The rearrangement uses TRBV6-2 or TRBV6-3 and TRBJ2-1; D gene uncertain. The source was peripheral blood, collected on day 0 of MenACWY control vaccination. DNA for the CDR3: TGTGCCAGCAGTCGTATAAGGAATGAGCAGTTCTTC. It encodes CASSRIRNEQFF.